Listed below are T cell receptor beta chains from one sample, sequenced in a study of vaccination and CD4 T cells after COVID-19. One entry per CDR3 protein results from TCRdb running MiXCR on the PCR reads. The sample holds 20,000 or so distinct CDR3 sequences; 42% are singletons and the top ten take about 10%. These receptors' antigens are unknown. This specimen was CD4+ T cells from blood, cultured in vitro, taken about 7 months after SARS-CoV-2 vaccination. The source is a human donor who had recovered from COVID-19. The CDR3 runs from the conserved cysteine through the conserved F or W. The D gene is left open where the match is weak. Only part of the rows carry a size: once, few, many, or a class if the clone is expanded.

clone size: .
J gene: TRBJ1-3
V gene: TRBV7-6
D gene: .
CDR3 protein: CASSLAESSGNTIYF
CDR3 DNA: TGTGCCAGCAGCTTAGCAGAGAGCTCTGGAAACACCATATATTTT

clone size: .
J gene: TRBJ2-7
V gene: TRBV4-1
D gene: TRBD1
CDR3 protein: CASSQEGGPFYEQYF
CDR3 DNA: TGCGCCAGCAGCCAGGAAGGGGGCCCCTTCTACGAGCAGTACTTC

clone size: few
J gene: TRBJ2-5
V gene: TRBV6-1
D gene: TRBD2
CDR3 protein: CASSERGTKETQYF
CDR3 DNA: TGTGCCAGCAGCGAGCGGGGGACTAAGGAGACCCAGTACTTC

clone size: .
J gene: TRBJ1-1
V gene: TRBV6-1
D gene: .
CDR3 protein: CATTRGNTEAFF
CDR3 DNA: TGTGCCACCACACGGGGGAACACTGAAGCTTTCTTT

clone size: .
J gene: TRBJ2-1
V gene: TRBV20-1
D gene: TRBD2
CDR3 protein: CSARSLAGGYNEQFF
CDR3 DNA: TGCAGTGCTAGGTCCCTAGCGGGAGGGTACAATGAGCAGTTCTTC

clone size: .
J gene: TRBJ2-3
V gene: TRBV20-1
D gene: TRBD2
CDR3 protein: CSARDAGRAGTDTQYF
CDR3 DNA: TGCAGTGCTAGAGATGCCGGGAGGGCCGGCACAGATACGCAGTATTTT

clone size: large
J gene: TRBJ1-1
V gene: TRBV20-1
D gene: TRBD1
CDR3 protein: CSARDDRGHTEAFF
CDR3 DNA: TGCAGTGCTAGAGATGACAGGGGGCACACTGAAGCTTTCTTT

clone size: .
J gene: TRBJ2-5
V gene: TRBV18
D gene: TRBD1
CDR3 protein: CASSPLGSTGLETQYF
CDR3 DNA: TGTGCCAGCTCACCACTAGGTTCGACAGGGCTTGAGACCCAGTACTTC

clone size: few
J gene: TRBJ1-2
V gene: TRBV7-2
D gene: .
CDR3 protein: CASSLQRYGYTF
CDR3 DNA: TGTGCCAGCAGCTTACAACGCTATGGCTACACCTTC

clone size: .
J gene: TRBJ2-2
V gene: TRBV6-4
D gene: TRBD1
CDR3 protein: CASSEGQGTGELFF
CDR3 DNA: TGTGCCAGCAGTGAGGGACAGGGCACCGGGGAGCTGTTTTTT

clone size: few
J gene: TRBJ2-5
V gene: TRBV15
D gene: TRBD2
CDR3 protein: CATSKGLAGQETQYF
CDR3 DNA: TGTGCCACCAGCAAGGGACTAGCGGGGCAAGAGACCCAGTACTTC

clone size: .
J gene: TRBJ2-2
V gene: TRBV19
D gene: .
CDR3 protein: CAAGVGEDTGELFF
CDR3 DNA: TGTGCCGCTGGGGTTGGCGAAGACACCGGGGAGCTGTTTTTT

clone size: few
J gene: TRBJ1-1
V gene: TRBV10-3
D gene: .
CDR3 protein: CAISGAANTEAFF
CDR3 DNA: TGTGCCATCAGTGGGGCAGCAAACACTGAAGCTTTCTTT

clone size: .
J gene: TRBJ1-2
V gene: TRBV10-3
D gene: .
CDR3 protein: CAITRGGGYTF
CDR3 DNA: TGTGCCATCACGCGCGGAGGCGGCTACACCTTC

clone size: .
J gene: TRBJ2-7
V gene: TRBV12-3/TRBV12-4
D gene: TRBD1
CDR3 protein: CASSPGQDLYEQYF
CDR3 DNA: TGTGCCAGCAGTCCGGGACAGGACCTCTACGAGCAGTACTTC

clone size: few
J gene: TRBJ2-5
V gene: TRBV28
D gene: .
CDR3 protein: CASSLFRDQETQYF
CDR3 DNA: TGTGCCAGCAGTTTATTTCGGGATCAAGAGACCCAGTACTTC

clone size: once
J gene: TRBJ2-3
V gene: TRBV5-4
D gene: .
CDR3 protein: CASSPSLTDTQYF
CDR3 DNA: TGTGCCAGCAGCCCCAGTCTCACAGATACGCAGTATTTT

clone size: .
J gene: TRBJ1-1
V gene: TRBV10-3
D gene: .
CDR3 protein: CAISAGETIAFF
CDR3 DNA: TGTGCCATCAGTGCGGGGGAGACAATCGCTTTCTTT

clone size: .
J gene: TRBJ2-3
V gene: TRBV6-1
D gene: .
CDR3 protein: CASSELGGDSDTQYF
CDR3 DNA: TGTGCCAGCAGTGAACTCGGGGGCGACTCAGATACGCAGTATTTT

clone size: .
J gene: TRBJ1-2
V gene: TRBV6-1
D gene: .
CDR3 protein: CASSPGGGYTF
CDR3 DNA: TGTGCCAGCAGTCCGGGGGGCGGCTACACCTTC

clone size: .
J gene: TRBJ2-3
V gene: TRBV7-3
D gene: .
CDR3 protein: CASSQNQADTQYF
CDR3 DNA: TGTGCCAGCAGCCAGAACCAGGCGGATACGCAGTATTTT

clone size: .
J gene: TRBJ1-5
V gene: TRBV29-1
D gene: TRBD1
CDR3 protein: CSATGTGVNQPQHF
CDR3 DNA: TGCAGCGCCACGGGGACAGGAGTTAATCAGCCCCAGCATTTT

clone size: .
J gene: TRBJ2-2
V gene: TRBV27
D gene: .
CDR3 protein: CASSLQGTNTGELFF
CDR3 DNA: TGTGCCAGCAGTTTACAGGGGACGAACACCGGGGAGCTGTTTTTT

clone size: few
J gene: TRBJ2-5
V gene: TRBV28
D gene: TRBD1
CDR3 protein: CASSPWDRRYQETQYF
CDR3 DNA: TGTGCCAGCAGTCCCTGGGACAGGAGATACCAAGAGACCCAGTACTTC

clone size: few
J gene: TRBJ1-2
V gene: TRBV20-1
D gene: TRBD1
CDR3 protein: CSANSMTGKTYGYTF
CDR3 DNA: TGCAGTGCTAATAGTATGACAGGGAAGACTTATGGCTACACCTTC

clone size: .
J gene: TRBJ1-3
V gene: TRBV28
D gene: .
CDR3 protein: CASSLPLHTIYF
CDR3 DNA: TGTGCCAGCAGTTTGCCTCTCCACACCATATATTTT

clone size: .
J gene: TRBJ2-3
V gene: TRBV7-6
D gene: TRBD1
CDR3 protein: CASRYTGEDTQYF
CDR3 DNA: TGTGCCAGCAGGTACACAGGGGAAGATACGCAGTATTTT

clone size: .
J gene: TRBJ1-2
V gene: TRBV28
D gene: .
CDR3 protein: CASSLQGNYGYTF
CDR3 DNA: TGTGCCAGCAGTCTGCAGGGGAACTATGGCTACACCTTC

clone size: .
J gene: TRBJ2-5
V gene: TRBV27
D gene: .
CDR3 protein: CASSYSYSQGPFTETQYF
CDR3 DNA: TGTGCCAGCAGTTACTCCTATTCCCAGGGACCCTTTACGGAGACCCAGTACTTC

clone size: .
J gene: TRBJ2-1
V gene: TRBV7-3
D gene: TRBD2
CDR3 protein: CASSPSPGTRGWDEQFF
CDR3 DNA: TGTGCCAGCAGCCCAAGTCCCGGGACTAGGGGATGGGATGAGCAGTTCTTC

clone size: few
J gene: TRBJ1-5
V gene: TRBV6-1
D gene: TRBD1
CDR3 protein: CASSEGGQGADPQHF
CDR3 DNA: TGTGCCAGCAGTGAAGGGGGACAGGGGGCGGATCCCCAGCATTTT

clone size: few
J gene: TRBJ2-5
V gene: TRBV7-9
D gene: .
CDR3 protein: CASSLQRETQYF
CDR3 DNA: TGTGCCAGCAGCCTACAAAGAGAGACCCAGTACTTC

clone size: .
J gene: TRBJ2-7
V gene: TRBV20-1
D gene: TRBD1
CDR3 protein: CSARPQTGDEQYF
CDR3 DNA: TGCAGTGCTAGACCGCAGACAGGGGACGAGCAGTACTTC

clone size: few
J gene: TRBJ1-2
V gene: TRBV20-1
D gene: .
CDR3 protein: CSAGPGPIDYGYTF
CDR3 DNA: TGCAGTGCTGGACCTGGGCCTATTGATTACGGCTACACCTTC

clone size: .
J gene: TRBJ1-2
V gene: TRBV28
D gene: .
CDR3 protein: CASSRYGYTF
CDR3 DNA: TGTGCCAGCAGTCGATATGGCTACACCTTC

clone size: .
J gene: TRBJ2-5
V gene: TRBV2
D gene: .
CDR3 protein: CASTRGLSMETQYF
CDR3 DNA: TGTGCCAGCACTAGGGGACTCAGCATGGAGACCCAGTACTTC

clone size: few
J gene: TRBJ1-2
V gene: TRBV12-3/TRBV12-4
D gene: .
CDR3 protein: CASHPGGGGYGYTF
CDR3 DNA: TGTGCCAGCCACCCGGGGGGAGGGGGCTATGGCTACACCTTC

clone size: .
J gene: TRBJ1-6
V gene: TRBV7-6
D gene: .
CDR3 protein: CASSSTHRASSYNSPLHF
CDR3 DNA: TGTGCCAGCAGCTCCACCCACAGGGCCAGCTCCTATAATTCACCCCTCCACTTT

clone size: .
J gene: TRBJ2-7
V gene: TRBV2
D gene: .
CDR3 protein: CASRRDISWEQYF
CDR3 DNA: TGTGCCAGCAGGAGGGACATCAGTTGGGAGCAGTACTTC

clone size: .
J gene: TRBJ1-1
V gene: TRBV19
D gene: .
CDR3 protein: CASISPWGTGTYTEAFF
CDR3 DNA: TGTGCCAGTATCTCTCCGTGGGGGACGGGGACCTACACTGAAGCTTTCTTT

clone size: .
J gene: TRBJ2-7
V gene: TRBV4-2
D gene: TRBD1
CDR3 protein: CASSRSRDSSYEQYF
CDR3 DNA: TGTGCCAGCAGCCGCTCCCGGGACAGCTCCTACGAGCAGTACTTC

clone size: .
J gene: TRBJ2-1
V gene: TRBV25-1
D gene: .
CDR3 protein: CASHPGATGGEQFF
CDR3 DNA: TGTGCCAGCCATCCGGGGGCCACAGGTGGTGAGCAGTTCTTC

clone size: .
J gene: TRBJ2-7
V gene: TRBV20-1
D gene: TRBD2
CDR3 protein: CSARLTPGLAGVSSYEQYF
CDR3 DNA: TGCAGTGCTAGATTGACTCCGGGACTAGCGGGAGTGAGCTCCTACGAGCAGTACTTC

clone size: .
J gene: TRBJ2-5
V gene: TRBV7-8
D gene: .
CDR3 protein: CASSHLIQYF
CDR3 DNA: TGTGCCAGCAGCCACCTTATCCAGTACTTC

clone size: .
J gene: TRBJ2-3
V gene: TRBV11-1
D gene: TRBD2
CDR3 protein: CASPKGVGREGRPDTQYF
CDR3 DNA: TGTGCCAGCCCTAAGGGGGTTGGGCGGGAGGGCCGGCCAGATACGCAGTATTTT

clone size: .
J gene: TRBJ2-1
V gene: TRBV20-1
D gene: TRBD1
CDR3 protein: CSATGQGIHEQFF
CDR3 DNA: TGCAGTGCTACCGGACAGGGTATTCATGAGCAGTTCTTC

clone size: few
J gene: TRBJ2-3
V gene: TRBV20-1
D gene: .
CDR3 protein: CSASPGRPSFTDTQYF
CDR3 DNA: TGCAGTGCTAGCCCTGGACGGCCCTCTTTCACAGATACGCAGTATTTT

clone size: few
J gene: TRBJ2-2
V gene: TRBV7-2
D gene: .
CDR3 protein: CASSLVTWGTHLRAGELFF
CDR3 DNA: TGTGCCAGCAGCTTAGTGACATGGGGGACCCACCTCAGGGCCGGGGAGCTGTTTTTT

clone size: few
J gene: TRBJ1-2
V gene: TRBV15
D gene: .
CDR3 protein: CATSRDLGGDGYTF
CDR3 DNA: TGTGCCACCAGCAGAGATTTAGGAGGGGATGGCTACACCTTC

clone size: .
J gene: TRBJ2-5
V gene: TRBV6-1
D gene: .
CDR3 protein: CASKDSQETQYF
CDR3 DNA: TGTGCCAGCAAAGACAGCCAAGAGACCCAGTACTTC

clone size: few
J gene: TRBJ1-2
V gene: TRBV20-1
D gene: .
CDR3 protein: CSARGISGYGYTF
CDR3 DNA: TGCAGTGCTAGAGGGATTTCGGGCTATGGCTACACCTTC

clone size: few
J gene: TRBJ1-5
V gene: TRBV10-3
D gene: .
CDR3 protein: CAISPSDQPQHF
CDR3 DNA: TGTGCCATCAGCCCCTCTGATCAGCCCCAGCATTTT

clone size: .
J gene: TRBJ2-1
V gene: TRBV6-1
D gene: TRBD1
CDR3 protein: CASIAWDRGRWEQFF
CDR3 DNA: TGTGCCAGCATCGCTTGGGACAGGGGGCGGTGGGAGCAGTTCTTC

clone size: .
J gene: TRBJ2-5
V gene: TRBV9
D gene: .
CDR3 protein: CASSARLGREETQYF
CDR3 DNA: TGTGCCAGCAGCGCCCGACTAGGCCGGGAGGAGACCCAGTACTTC

clone size: .
J gene: TRBJ2-2
V gene: TRBV20-1
D gene: TRBD2
CDR3 protein: CSARLLAGVNTGELFF
CDR3 DNA: TGCAGTGCTCGTCTTCTAGCGGGGGTAAACACCGGGGAGCTGTTTTTT